The clone carrying this T cell receptor (beta chain) showed up just a few times. Its antigen is not identified. Germline CDR1 and CDR2: SGDLS and YYNGEE. After removal of 4 bases from V and 5 bases from J, the junction contained 10 bases not matched to a gene. The CDR3 covers 15 residues. These data belong to a study of T cells in localized non-small cell lung cancer. Study-level points and caveats: Tumor trailed uninvolved adjacent lung in T cell clonality, which peaked there.

Repertoires were generated with immunoSEQ multiplex PCR, while TCRdb's copy carries only in-frame clones and drops some. The table includes about 15,000 clones, over 75% detected once. The V call is TRBV9, the J call TRBJ2-7; 9 positions agree with TRBD1. The material sequenced was peripheral blood mononuclear cells, taken before any cancer treatment. The sequence was collected from a male donor older than 55 with stage II lung adenocarcinoma. CDR3 sequence: CASSPQQGALDEQYF. The CDR3 DNA reads as TGTGCCAGCAGCCCCCAACAGGGGGCGCTGGACGAGCAGTACTTC.